This T cell receptor beta chain was sequenced for a study of control samples from healthy donors and cancer patients. The CDR3 spans 13 residues. CDR1 is SQVTM and CDR2 is ANQGSEA in the germline V gene. Trimming left V 0 bases short and J 8 bases short, with 13 bases between. This clone was seen more than once but under ten times. This table comes from immunoSEQ multiplex PCR, and its TCRdb copy is limited to in-frame clones, with some not included. The sample yields over 85,000 clones, around nine tenths seen once. The origin of this receptor is a woman aged 60 to 75 with lung cancer. The sequencing sample was made of PBMCs. This chain uses TRBV29-1 with TRBJ1-2; D gene ambiguous. CDR3 sequence reads: CSVEDHELNGYTF. For the CDR3, the DNA is TGCAGCGTTGAAGATCACGAGCTGAACGGCTACACCTTC.